This T cell receptor beta chain was retrieved from a study of a mutant IDH1 vaccine in newly diagnosed glioma. Overall study: In some groups vaccination began 4-6 weeks post-radiotherapy; others received it with temozolomide. Prior therapy was radiotherapy, temozolomide, or both; most received both.

This clone was counted only a few times. The antigen is not known. The CDR3 is 13 amino acids. Germline assignment: CDR1 MNHEY and CDR2 SMNVEV (reference sequence). Trimming pared 5 bases from V and 5 bases from J, leaving 13 bases between. As to time point: week 47, end of study. A single vaccine dose contained 300 ug of mutant IDH1 20-mer peptide, and topical imiquimod was used with it. Here immunoSEQ multiplex PCR was the method, and the copy in TCRdb shows in-frame clones only, minus some. The sample consists of some 31,000 clones, roughly 80% of them appearing once. The chain uses TRBV27 and TRBJ2-7; D not resolved. The receptor's source is a man aged 25 to 45 with glioma. Sample: PBMCs, taken from a glioma patient whose treatment included an IDH1 peptide vaccine. CDR3 sequence reads: CASSPRRRHEQYF. Written as DNA, the CDR3 is TGTGCCAGCAGTCCCAGACGAAGGCACGAGCAGTACTTC.